This T cell receptor beta chain was recorded in a study of T-cell reconstitution after alpha-beta-depleted transplantation in children (dated by TCRdb to 2016 to 2017). Background for the entire study: Using TCR repertoire profiling, the study followed T-cell immune reconstitution in a quantitative way in children after TCRalphabeta/CD19-depleted allogeneic hematopoietic cell transplantation.

Overall study outcomes, separate from this receptor: The apparently early recovery of alphabetaT-cell counts about two months after transplant reportedly depended on only several hundred rapidly expanded clones that came from non-depleted graft cells. Over the following months the frequencies of hyperexpanded clones went down, and after one year T-cell counts and TCRbeta diversity were mostly credited to newly produced T cells. The high TCRbeta diversity at day 60 in some patients was ascribed to recipient T cells and intrathymic progenitors that had survived conditioning.

A few counts support this clonotype. The antigen it recognizes is unknown. Base qualities are missing; no much larger clone stands one base away. The germline V gene encodes CDR1 SGHVS and CDR2 FNYEAQ. V lost 1 base and J lost 5 bases; the stretch between them is 17 bases long. From its cysteine to its phenylalanine, the CDR3 spans 16 amino acids. Only the CDR3 portion is preserved as DNA: 48 bases, with reading frame beginning at the first base. The library relied on PCR. TCRdb names Illumina HiSeq 2500 as the instrument used. To normalize quantification of the TCRbeta repertoire, the TCR libraries were built with molecular barcoding that relied on unique molecular identifiers. Using fastp at Q25 and MiXCR, TCRdb reprocessed the public reads and kept productive beta chains. Every entry covers one CDR3 protein and lists the most common genes and DNA from its rows. The sample table lists hundreds of thousands of distinct CDR3 sequences, 10% to 15% of them with a count of one. The ten largest clones represent over 2% of the sample.

Explained via the paper, the treatment or condition label denotes: allogeneic hematopoietic cell transplantation with graft depleted of TCRalphabeta T cells and CD19 B cells. TCRalphabeta/CD19-depleted allogeneic hematopoietic cell grafts were given to the transplant recipients, all of whom were children. The source was PBMCs, mostly from graft donor cells, collected 360 days after TCRalphabeta/CD19-depleted stem cell transplant. The receptor was derived from a male patient aged 10 to 17 who had a stem cell transplant for acute myeloid leukemia, so the T cells may come from the graft donor. This chain is built from TRBV7-6 and TRBJ2-5, and possibly TRBD1, on 5 matching bases. The CDR3 protein sequence reads: CASSLVKRGVGETQYF. The DNA sequence is given as TGTGCCAGCAGCTTAGTAAAAAGGGGTGTTGGGGAGACCCAGTACTTC.